What follows are 19 T cell receptor beta chains derived from one specimen sequenced in a study of CD8 T cells in Susac syndrome. An amount of RNA that ranged from roughly 0.5 to 1 ug was reverse transcribed with random hexamers. One entry per CDR3 protein, called by TCRdb with MiXCR from the immunoSEQ multiplex PCR reads. This table holds some 250,000 distinct CDR3 sequences, less than 96% found once. The sample comprised CD4+ T cells from PBMCs. These TCRs come from a human donor with Susac syndrome.

The J gene is TRBJ2-1, the V gene TRBV7-3; D may correspond to TRBD1 or TRBD2 (6 bases each). The CDR3 sequence is 14 residues long. The germline V and J ends were trimmed by 5 bases and 14 bases, with 22 bases remaining between them. Germline V lookup: CDR1 SGHTA, CDR2 FQGTGA. The CDR3 nucleotides are TGTGCCAGCAGCCCTAGTGGGGAGACTAGGGGGAAGTTCTTC. Protein sequence: CASSPSGETRGKFF.

The count of this clonotype is one. The genes are TRBV24-1 and TRBJ2-3; D is unclear. V shed 9 bases and J shed 6 bases, with 18 bases lying between them. This CDR3 contains 14 residues. The germline V gene has CDR1 KGHDR and CDR2 SFDVKD. CDR3 sequence: CATGQTAGGDTQYF. The CDR3 DNA reads TGTGCCACCGGGCAAACCGCCGGTGGGGATACGCAGTATTTT.

The chain is built from TRBV7-2 and TRBJ2-4; weak D call: TRBD1 (5 bases). The V and J ends lost 4 bases and 3 bases respectively, with 13 bases between them. The CDR3 totals 15 residues. CDR1 is SGHTA, CDR2 FQGNSA, per germline. Here the CDR3 reads CASSYQGSGKNIQYF. The CDR3 DNA reads TGTGCCAGCAGCTACCAGGGTAGTGGCAAAAACATTCAGTACTTC.

The J gene is TRBJ1-2, the V gene TRBV9; D is possibly TRBD1 (5 bases). V dropped 4 bases and J dropped 7 bases, with 17 bases sitting between them. Germline V gives CDR1 SGDLS, CDR2 YYNGEE. The CDR3 runs 14 residues. CDR3 nucleotide sequence: TGTGCCAGCAGCACTAGGACGGCTAGGGGTGGCTACACCTTC. Its translation is CASSTRTARGGYTF. Complete variable domain (other parts from reference TRBV9 and TRBJ1-2): DSGVTQTPKHLITATGQRVTLRCSPRSGDLSVYWYQQSLDQGLQFLIQYYNGEERAKGNILERFSAQQFPDLHSELNLSSLELGDSALYFCASSTRTARGGYTFGSGTRLTVV.

V gene TRBV30 combines with J gene TRBJ1-2, with D uncertain. This CDR3 is 13 amino acids long. Germline lookup yields CDR1 GTSNPN and CDR2 SVGIG (reference sequence). The V gene lost 0 bases and the J gene lost 0 bases, with 5 bases spanning the gap. The CDR3: CAWSVSANYGYTF. CDR3 nucleotides: TGTGCCTGGAGTGTATCCGCTAACTATGGCTACACCTTC.

The chain couples TRBV20-1 to TRBJ2-3, with TRBD2 matching 11 bases. Looked up from germline, CDR1 is DFQATT and CDR2 is SNEGSKA (reference sequence). V lost 4 bases, J lost 3 bases, and 3 bases stayed unmatched. There are 14 residues in the CDR3. Here the CDR3 reads CSAIGTSGTDTQYF. The CDR3 DNA is TGCAGTGCTATCGGGACTAGCGGTACAGATACGCAGTATTTT.

The chain is built from TRBV6-6 and TRBJ2-7; D not resolved. Germline V lookup: CDR1 MNHNY, CDR2 SVGAGI (reference sequence). The CDR3 spans 12 residues. The V end lost 0 bases, the J end lost 4 bases, and 4 bases lay between the germline ends. This CDR3 reads CASSYSMYEQYF. The DNA for the CDR3 is TGTGCCAGCAGTTACTCGATGTACGAGCAGTACTTC.

The genes are TRBV18 and TRBJ1-1; D is ambiguous. Looked up from germline, CDR1 is KGHSH and CDR2 is LQKENI. The CDR3 covers 12 residues. V lost 6 bases, J lost 4 bases, and 9 bases lay in between. CDR3 in DNA: TGTGCCAGCTCCCCGTCAGGCACTGAAGCTTTCTTT. This codes for CASSPSGTEAFF. The full variable domain, completed using reference TRBV18 and TRBJ1-1, is NAGVMQNPRHLVRRRGQEARLRCSPMKGHSHVYWYRQLPEEGLKFMVYLQKENIIDESGMPKERFSAEFPKEGPSILRIQQVVRGDSAAYFCASSPSGTEAFFGQGTRLTVV.

This chain connects TRBV5-4 to TRBJ2-3, with 7 positions matching TRBD2. V lost 7 bases, J lost 8 bases, and 10 bases stayed unmatched. Germline values: CDR1 SGHNT, CDR2 YYREEE (reference sequence). This CDR3 has 13 amino acids. CDR3 amino acids: CASREAFKGTQYF. DNA for the CDR3: TGTGCCAGCCGGGAGGCCTTCAAGGGTACGCAGTATTTT.

A remark on this clonotype: One junction end disagrees with the germline gene, perhaps due to a read error. The gene calls are TRBV4-2 and TRBJ1-2; the match to TRBD1 covers 9 bases. CDR3 length: 15 amino acids. The V gene's germline CDR1 is LGHNA and CDR2 YNFKEQ. CDR3 residues: CASDYRGQGNNGYTF. The DNA for the CDR3 is TGTGCCAGCGACTACCGGGGACAGGGTAACAATGGCTACACCTTC.

The count of this clonotype is one. The J gene is TRBJ2-5, the V gene TRBV18; weak D call: TRBD1 (5 bases). The CDR3 spans 14 residues. Germline V gives CDR1 KGHSH, CDR2 LQKENI. The V gene lost 6 bases and the J gene lost 0 bases, with 11 bases spanning the gap. CDR3 amino acids: CASSPRTNQETQYF. The CDR3 coding sequence is TGTGCCAGCTCTCCTCGGACAAACCAAGAGACCCAGTACTTC.

The chain joins TRBV29-1 to TRBJ1-2, with 9 bases aligning to TRBD1. V gave up 7 bases and J gave up 3 bases; unmatched junction bases: 15. Germline-derived CDR1 and CDR2 are SQVTM and ANQGSEA. The length of the CDR3 is 16 residues. DNA for the CDR3: TGCAGCGGGGCATTGGACAGGGGCGCACCCCACTATGGCTACACCTTC. Translation: CSGALDRGAPHYGYTF. Full variable domain (rest looked up from reference TRBV29-1 and TRBJ1-2): SAVISQKPSRDICQRGTSLTIQCQVDSQVTMMFWYRQQPGQSLTLIATANQGSEATYESGFVIDKFPISRPNLTFSTLTVSNMSPEDSSIYLCSGALDRGAPHYGYTFGSGTRLTVV.

The chain combines TRBV30 with TRBJ1-2; a weak D match, TRBD1 (6 bases). Trimming removed 2 bases at V and 2 bases at J, with 12 bases between. CDR1 GTSNPN and CDR2 SVGIG come from the germline V gene (reference sequence). CDR3 size: 14 residues. The CDR3 region is CAWSRGAPNYGYTF. The DNA for the CDR3 is TGTGCCTGGAGTAGGGGGGCTCCCAACTATGGCTACACCTTC.

V gene TRBV30 combines with J gene TRBJ2-3; D tentatively fits TRBD1 or TRBD2 (5 bases each). V lost 3 bases, J lost 2 bases, and 12 bases lay in between. In germline, CDR1 is GTSNPN, CDR2 SVGIG (reference sequence). CDR3 length equals 14 residues. The CDR3 sequence: CAWRPGRTTDTQYF. CDR3 nucleotide sequence: TGTGCCTGGAGACCGGGACGGACCACAGATACGCAGTATTTT.

The chain uses TRBV12-3 or TRBV12-4 and TRBJ2-2; 11 positions agree with TRBD2. V trimming: 8 bases; J trimming: 6 bases; junction bases outside the gene matches: 5. This CDR3 spans 14 amino acids. The CDR3 DNA is TGTGCCAGCCGAACTAGCGGGAGATCCGGGGAGCTGTTTTTT. Translated: CASRTSGRSGELFF.

The chain couples TRBV20-1 to TRBJ2-7; 9 bases map to TRBD2. The CDR3 sequence is 13 residues long. Germline lookup yields CDR1 DFQATT and CDR2 SNEGSKA (reference sequence). The V gene end was trimmed by 2 bases and the J gene end by 2 bases; junction bases not matched to a gene: 1. CDR3 residues: CSARLAGTYEQYF. The CDR3 nucleotides read TGCAGTGCTAGACTAGCGGGAACCTACGAGCAGTACTTC.

This chain connects TRBV7-9 to TRBJ2-7; D is ambiguous. V dropped 5 bases and J dropped 2 bases, with 19 bases sitting between them. This CDR3 contains 16 residues. CDR1 SEHNR and CDR2 FQNEAQ come from the germline V gene (reference sequence). CDR3 amino acids: CASSPVRATITYEQYF. CDR3 DNA sequence: TGTGCCAGCAGCCCCGTCCGGGCAACGATTACCTACGAGCAGTACTTC.

This clonotype was seen a single time. The chain couples TRBV7-9 to TRBJ1-1; D not certain. The germline V and J ends were trimmed by 1 base and 6 bases, with 12 bases remaining between them. This CDR3 has 14 amino acids. Germline-derived CDR1 and CDR2 are SEHNR and FQNEAQ (reference sequence). The CDR3 reads CASSLGGEVAEAFF. DNA for the CDR3: TGTGCCAGCAGCTTAGGCGGGGAAGTGGCTGAAGCTTTCTTT.

The chain uses TRBV20-1 and TRBJ2-1, with TRBD2 matching over 8 bases. From germline, CDR1 is DFQATT and CDR2 SNEGSKA (reference sequence). This CDR3 contains 16 residues. V shed 6 bases, J shed 4 bases, and the junction held 14 bases outside the gene matches. This chain's CDR3 is CSAGPFTSGRYNEQFF. DNA of the CDR3: TGCAGTGCGGGTCCCTTTACTAGCGGCCGGTACAATGAGCAGTTCTTC.